This entry features one T cell receptor beta chain sequence. Its specificity is unknown. The CDR3 is made up of 13 amino acids. Germline lookup yields CDR1 SQVTM and CDR2 ANQGSEA. The sample originates from a study of T-cell reconstitution after alpha-beta-depleted transplantation in children. Points from the study as a whole: When one year had passed after transplant, most T-cell counts and diversity came from newly produced T cells. The high TCRbeta diversity at day 60 in some patients came from surviving recipient T cells and thymic progenitors. Reports say that about two months after transplant, the alpha-beta T cells came out of several hundred graft clones that had expanded.

Library preparation (for TCRbeta) was performed with unique molecular identifiers. TCRdb processed the PCR reads anew with MiXCR; each CDR3 protein has one entry. The table shows approximately 230,000 distinct CDR3 sequences, with about a quarter occurring only once. This sequence joins TRBV29-1 and TRBJ2-2; 9 bases line up with TRBD2. This TCR was recovered from a girl aged 2-10 years with Fanconi anemia, due to receive a stem cell transplant. This sample comprised PBMCs, obtained before TCRalphabeta/CD19-depleted stem cell transplant. CDR3 in amino acids: CSSSGTNTGELFF. In DNA, the CDR3 is TGCAGTTCTAGCGGGACGAACACCGGGGAGCTGTTTTTT.